One TCR beta chain is described in this entry. Patients from Seattle were sampled longitudinally, starting during active infection. This record belongs to a study of blood T cell repertoires in COVID-19. Study background: Acute and convalescent COVID-19 specimens originated in the United States, Italy and Spain. T cells, B-cell-depleted T cells, or PBMCs provided the cDNA or gDNA that served as material.

The table came from immunoSEQ multiplex PCR; TCRdb's copy has only in-frame clones and leaves some out. The sample carries approximately 190,000 clones, 82% recorded once. CDR1 and CDR2 (germline): LGHNA, YSLEER. V lost 0 bases to trimming and J lost 0 bases, with 10 bases between them. The CDR3 has 16 residues. This receptor was taken from a woman in her fifties or sixties with COVID-19, enrolled during active disease. V usage is TRBV4-3 and J usage is TRBJ2-3, with D unresolved. Sequenced material: peripheral blood. Written as DNA, the CDR3 is TGCGCCAGCAGCCAAGAGTCGAGATCTAGCACAGATACGCAGTATTTT. It codes for CASSQESRSSTDTQYF.